A single sample gave rise to the 8 T cell receptor beta chains below, sequenced in a study of T cell repertoires in cytomegalovirus infection. MiXCR was run by TCRdb on the reads, yielding one entry per CDR3 protein. This repertoire shows tens of thousands of distinct CDR3 sequences, more than 3% found once; its top ten account for under 25%. Sequenced material: PBMCs. The receptors derive from a human donor in good health (CMV status not recorded). Some clones in this sample may be carry-over from other donors' samples.

There are many counts of this clonotype. V usage is TRBV2 and J usage is TRBJ2-3; TRBD2 matches at 7 bases. The length of the CDR3 is 14 residues. The J segment lost 4 bases and the V segment lost 8 bases, leaving 9 bases of the junction unmatched. CDR1 and CDR2 (germline): SNHLY, FYNNEI. CDR3 protein: CASLRELGADTQYF. The CDR3, as DNA: TGTGCCAGCTTGCGGGAGTTAGGGGCAGATACGCAGTATTTT.

This clonotype came up many times. The junction shows a germline mismatch at one end, possibly a read error. This rearrangement joins TRBV7-7 to TRBJ2-1; D ambiguous. Germline V gene data show CDR1 as SSHAT and CDR2 as FNYEAQ (reference sequence). The CDR3 loop spans 13 amino acids. CDR3 sequence reads: CASSSTPGNEQFF. CDR3 in DNA: TGTGCTAGCAGCTCAACTCCGGGCAATGAGCAGTTCTTC.

This clonotype was seen many times. The chain uses TRBV28 and TRBJ2-7; D may be TRBD2 (5 bases). The V end lost 5 bases, the J end lost 2 bases, and 16 bases lay between the germline ends. CDR3 length: 15 residues. Looked up from germline, CDR1 is MDHEN and CDR2 is SYDVKM. The CDR3 DNA sequence: TGTGCCAGCAGTCCTAGCAGGAGTGGAACCTACGAGCAGTACTTC. Residues: CASSPSRSGTYEQYF.

This clonotype showed up many times. The chain uses TRBV12-5 and TRBJ2-5; D is possibly TRBD2 (5 bases). Trimming took off 2 bases at V and 4 bases at J, with 8 bases between the two ends. Germline V gene lookup returns CDR1 LGHNT and CDR2 FRNRAP. This CDR3 region has 13 residues. The CDR3, as DNA: TGTGCTAGTGGTTTGCGAGGAGGAGAGACCCAGTACTTC. This codes for CASGLRGGETQYF. The whole variable domain, filled in from reference TRBV12-5 and TRBJ2-5, reads DARVTQTPRHKVTEMGQEVTMRCQPILGHNTVFWYRQTMMQGLELLAYFRNRAPLDDSGMPKDRFSAEMPDATLATLKIQPSEPRDSAVYFCASGLRGGETQYFGPGTRLLVL.

This clonotype has at least ten counts. The rearrangement links TRBV4-3 to TRBJ1-1, with unresolved D. CDR1 and CDR2 from the germline V gene are LGHNA and YSLEER. The CDR3 has 15 amino acids. V lost 4 bases and J 0 bases, leaving 12 bases between the germline ends. The CDR3 bases are TGCGCCAGCAGCCGAAACGTGGAAATGAACACTGAAGCTTTCTTT. Amino acid sequence: CASSRNVEMNTEAFF.

This clonotype was seen at least ten times. The rearrangement joins TRBV6-8 to TRBJ1-5; D gene uncertain. Germline CDR1 is MNHGY and CDR2 is SAAAGT. V lost 6 bases, J lost 3 bases, and 12 bases lay in between. This CDR3 comprises 14 residues. The CDR3 protein is CASRGVTDNQPQHF. The CDR3 DNA reads TGTGCCAGCAGAGGAGTAACGGACAATCAGCCCCAGCATTTT.

This chain uses TRBV20-1 with TRBJ2-3; 9 bases align to TRBD1. There are 15 residues in the CDR3. Trimming cost V 6 bases and J 6 bases; bases outside gene matches: 13. CDR1 is DFQATT, CDR2 SNEGSKA, per germline (reference sequence). This chain's CDR3 is CSANPADRGSDTQYF. CDR3 DNA: TGCAGTGCCAACCCTGCGGACAGGGGCTCTGATACGCAGTATTTT.

This clonotype has at least ten counts. The chain recombines TRBV7-9 with TRBJ2-3, with 7 bases lining up with TRBD1. Germline V gene sequence: CDR1 SEHNR, CDR2 FQNEAQ (reference sequence). Unmatched junction bases numbered 4, after V lost 1 base and J lost 9 bases. CDR3 length equals 13 residues. The CDR3 DNA sequence: TGTGCCAGCAGCTTAGTCACAGGGGAAACGCAGTATTTT. Residues: CASSLVTGETQYF.